Listed below are T cell receptor beta chains from one sample, sequenced in a study of blood T cells in healthy people across ages. Via MiXCR, TCRdb re-called the 5' RACE reads, giving one row per CDR3 protein. The sample consists of some 1.5 million distinct CDR3 sequences, 28% of them appearing once. Source material: blood. The receptors come from a woman aged 25 to 45 in good health. The CDR3 runs from the conserved cysteine through the conserved F or W. D genes are given only for firm matches. Rows may omit the clone size; those that give it use once, few, many or a size class.

cdr3_aa cdr3_nt v_call clone_size j_call d_call
CASSQDMGSVLGDEQFF TGCGCCAGCAGCCAAGATATGGGTTCTGTATTGGGTGATGAGCAGTTCTTC TRBV4-1 few TRBJ2-1 NA
CASSNFRDRRRDTQYF TGTGCCAGCAGTAACTTCCGGGACAGGCGACGAGATACGCAGTATTTT TRBV27 NA TRBJ2-3 TRBD1
CASSLFPGTASYKQYF TGTGCCAGCAGTCTATTCCCCGGGACGGCCTCCTACAAGCAGTACTTC TRBV12-3/TRBV12-4 few TRBJ2-7 NA
CASSSPRDSGANVLTF TGTGCCAGCAGCTCCCCCAGGGACTCCGGGGCCAACGTCCTGACTTTC TRBV5-4 many TRBJ2-6 NA
CASNGSPGTQYF TGTGCCAGCAATGGGTCCCCCGGTACGCAGTATTTT TRBV7-2 few TRBJ2-3 NA
CASHGEGPYEQYF TGTGCCTCCCACGGCGAGGGACCCTACGAGCAGTACTTC TRBV10-3 many TRBJ2-7 NA
CASSPNTRSEQFF TGTGCCAGCAGCCCGAACACACGGAGTGAGCAGTTCTTC TRBV12-3/TRBV12-4 NA TRBJ2-1 NA
CASSGSLAGQETQYF TGCGCCAGCAGTGGTTCCCTAGCGGGGCAAGAGACCCAGTACTTC TRBV10-1 few TRBJ2-5 TRBD2
CASSHTENNYGYTF TGTGCCAGCAGCCACACGGAAAATAACTATGGCTACACCTTC TRBV6-6 NA TRBJ1-2 NA
CASSLGAGHEETQYF TGTGCCAGCAGCTTAGGGGCGGGACATGAAGAGACCCAGTACTTC TRBV7-2 NA TRBJ2-5 NA
CASSPRDPGPTDAQYF TGTGCCAGCAGTCCCCGGGACCCAGGCCCCACAGATGCGCAGTATTTT TRBV12-3/TRBV12-4 few TRBJ2-3 NA
CNARTGNQPQHF TGCAATGCTAGAACGGGCAATCAGCCCCAGCATTTT TRBV20-1 NA TRBJ1-5 NA
CASSALRGHGSRGGELFF TGTGCCAGCAGCGCACTCAGGGGTCACGGGAGCCGCGGCGGGGAGCTGTTTTTT TRBV7-2 NA TRBJ2-2 NA
CASSLRGRISYEQYF TGTGCCAGCAGTTTGAGGGGGAGGATTTCCTACGAGCAGTACTTC TRBV12-3/TRBV12-4 NA TRBJ2-7 NA
CASRSFSAYGYTF TGTGCCAGCCGTTCCTTTAGTGCCTATGGCTACACCTTC TRBV6-5 NA TRBJ1-2 NA
CASSPQLSQNYGYTF TGTGCCAGCTCACCACAATTGAGTCAGAACTATGGCTACACCTTC TRBV18 NA TRBJ1-2 NA
CARSLRGVKTQYF TGTGCCAGGAGCCTACGGGGGGTGAAGACCCAGTACTTC TRBV27 NA TRBJ2-5 TRBD2
CASSPAGAGHNEQFF TGTGCCAGCAGCCCCGCGGGGGCGGGGCACAATGAGCAGTTCTTC TRBV9 many TRBJ2-1 NA
CASSLLVDTDAQYF TGTGCCAGCAGCTTACTCGTAGACACAGATGCGCAGTATTTT TRBV7-2 NA TRBJ2-3 NA
CASSKRQGYEQFF TGTGCCAGCAGCAAGCGACAGGGGTATGAGCAGTTCTTC TRBV7-2 NA TRBJ2-1 TRBD1
CASSRDLYNEQFF TGTGCCAGCAGCCGGGACCTATACAATGAGCAGTTCTTC TRBV5-5 many TRBJ2-1 NA
CASSLNRDEKLFF TGTGCCAGCAGCCTGAACAGGGATGAAAAACTGTTTTTT TRBV2 few TRBJ1-4 NA
CASSRMGQSSYNEQFF TGCGCCAGCAGCCGGATGGGACAGAGCTCCTACAATGAGCAGTTCTTC TRBV4-3 few TRBJ2-1 TRBD1
CSAPSPGLAGYWNEQFF TGCAGTGCTCCAAGTCCGGGACTAGCGGGGTATTGGAATGAGCAGTTCTTC TRBV20-1 NA TRBJ2-1 TRBD2
CVSSPLHPGQRYEQYF TGTGTCAGCAGCCCCCTACACCCGGGACAGCGCTACGAGCAGTACTTC TRBV3-1 NA TRBJ2-7 TRBD1
CASRGDSPLHF TGTGCCAGCCGAGGGGATTCACCCCTCCACTTT TRBV19 many TRBJ1-6 NA
CASSESDRYYEQYF TGTGCCAGCAGTGAATCAGACAGATACTACGAGCAGTACTTC TRBV6-1 many TRBJ2-7 NA
CASSVSISYEQYF TGTGCCAGCAGCGTAAGCATTTCCTACGAGCAGTACTTC TRBV14 many TRBJ2-7 NA
CASSQVGTGVEKLFF TGCGCCAGCAGCCAAGTCGGGACAGGGGTTGAAAAACTGTTTTTT TRBV4-3 NA TRBJ1-4 TRBD1
CASSPLAGGRTDMQYF TGTGCCAGCAGTCCACTAGCGGGAGGGCGTACAGATATGCAGTATTTT TRBV12-3/TRBV12-4 NA TRBJ2-3 TRBD2
CASRDTGGLGYTF TGTGCCAGCAGAGATACAGGGGGCTTGGGCTACACCTTC TRBV6-6 few TRBJ1-2 TRBD1
CASGENGGSTDTQYF TGTGCCAGCGGGGAAAACGGGGGGAGCACAGATACGCAGTATTTT TRBV28 many TRBJ2-3 TRBD2
CASSYNGETGGGYTF TGTGCCAGCAGTTATAATGGCGAGACAGGGGGCGGCTACACCTTC TRBV6-5 NA TRBJ1-2 TRBD1
CASSRIGNQPQHF TGTGCCAGCAGTCGCATTGGCAATCAGCCCCAGCATTTT TRBV7-9 many TRBJ1-5 NA
CASSLTSRQDTQYF TGTGCCAGCAGTTTGACTAGTCGCCAAGATACGCAGTATTTT TRBV12-3/TRBV12-4 few TRBJ2-3 NA
CASSLDPGTSYNEQFF TGTGCCAGCAGCTTGGATCCGGGGACATCCTACAATGAGCAGTTCTTC TRBV5-5 NA TRBJ2-1 NA
CASSARDYSYNEQYF TGTGCCAGCAGCGCCCGGGACTATTCCTACAATGAGCAGTACTTC TRBV9 NA TRBJ2-7 TRBD2
CASSYPVDEQFF TGTGCCAGCAGTTACCCGGTTGATGAGCAGTTCTTC TRBV6-2/TRBV6-3 few TRBJ2-1 NA
CASSLTGQTYGYTF TGTGCCAGCAGCTTGACAGGACAGACCTATGGCTACACCTTC TRBV7-9 many TRBJ1-2 NA
CASSHPLGLEETQYF TGTGCCAGCAGCCACCCTCTAGGGCTCGAAGAGACCCAGTACTTC TRBV5-5 few TRBJ2-5 NA
CSASTSWSSVEQFF TGCAGTGCATCGACTAGTTGGTCCTCCGTTGAGCAGTTCTTC TRBV20-1 NA TRBJ2-1 NA
CSGGRTYNEQYF TGCAGTGGGGGCCGTACCTACAATGAGCAGTACTTC TRBV20-1 NA TRBJ2-5 NA
CATSRAIGGRNEKLFF TGTGCCACCAGCAGAGCCATAGGGGGCCGAAATGAAAAACTGTTTTTT TRBV15 NA TRBJ1-4 TRBD1
CASSLAWGGNEQFF TGTGCCAGCAGCTTAGCATGGGGAGGGAATGAGCAGTTCTTC TRBV7-9 NA TRBJ2-1 TRBD2
CASSGHLTYEQYF TGCGCCAGTTCGGGACACCTAACCTACGAGCAGTACTTC TRBV10-2 many TRBJ2-7 NA
CASSPRDRGHYEQYF TGTGCCAGCAGCCCACGGGACAGGGGGCACTACGAGCAGTACTTC TRBV7-2 many TRBJ2-7 TRBD1
CSAVQGSHNEQFF TGCAGTGCCGTGCAGGGATCCCACAATGAGCAGTTCTTC TRBV20-1 few TRBJ2-1 NA
CASSTKGTGSRIGYTF TGTGCCAGCAGCACCAAGGGGACAGGGAGCCGTATCGGCTACACCTTC TRBV12-3/TRBV12-4 NA TRBJ1-2 TRBD1
CASSSLTNEQYF TGTGCCAGCAGCTCCCTCACAAACGAGCAGTACTTC TRBV7-9 NA TRBJ2-7 NA
CASTRRGQETQYF TGTGCCAGCACCCGACGGGGGCAAGAGACCCAGTACTTC TRBV6-5 many TRBJ2-5 NA